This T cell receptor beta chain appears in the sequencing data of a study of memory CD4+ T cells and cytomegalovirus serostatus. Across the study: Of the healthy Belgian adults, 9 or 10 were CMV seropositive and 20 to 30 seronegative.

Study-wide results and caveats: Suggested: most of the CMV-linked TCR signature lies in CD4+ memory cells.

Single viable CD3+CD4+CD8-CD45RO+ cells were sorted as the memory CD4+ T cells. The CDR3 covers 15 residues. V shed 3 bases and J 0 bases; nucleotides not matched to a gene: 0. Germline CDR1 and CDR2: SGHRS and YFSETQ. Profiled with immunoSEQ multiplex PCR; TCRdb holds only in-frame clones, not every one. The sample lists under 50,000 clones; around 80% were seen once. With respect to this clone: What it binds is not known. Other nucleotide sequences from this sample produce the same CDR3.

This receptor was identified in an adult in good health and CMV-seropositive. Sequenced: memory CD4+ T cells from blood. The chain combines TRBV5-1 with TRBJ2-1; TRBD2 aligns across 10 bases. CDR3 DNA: TGCGCCAGCAGCTCTAGCGGGAGCTCCTACAATGAGCAGTTCTTC. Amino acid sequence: CASSSSGSSYNEQFF.